This T cell receptor beta chain was retrieved from a study of patients and donors after allogeneic stem cell transplantation. TCRdb re-called the RT-PCR reads through MiXCR, storing one row per CDR3 protein. The repertoire holds approximately 250,000 distinct CDR3 sequences, with about 14% as singletons. Per the germline V gene, CDR1 is DFQATT and CDR2 is SNEGSKA (reference sequence). V lost 3 bases to trimming and J lost 2 bases; unmatched junction nucleotides: 11. The CDR3 is 17 amino acids. The source material was blood, either unsorted or a sorted T cell fraction (not recorded which). V and J are TRBV20-1 and TRBJ1-5, with 9 bases that match TRBD1. The sequence was collected from a human donor who was either an allogeneic HSCT recipient or a stem cell or donor lymphocyte infusion donor (not recorded which). It is not recorded whose cells these are; they may come from a transplant donor. CDR3 bases: TGCAGTGCTAGGAATCGGGACGACAGGGGGGGCAATCAGCCCCAGCATTTT. Protein: CSARNRDDRGGNQPQHF.